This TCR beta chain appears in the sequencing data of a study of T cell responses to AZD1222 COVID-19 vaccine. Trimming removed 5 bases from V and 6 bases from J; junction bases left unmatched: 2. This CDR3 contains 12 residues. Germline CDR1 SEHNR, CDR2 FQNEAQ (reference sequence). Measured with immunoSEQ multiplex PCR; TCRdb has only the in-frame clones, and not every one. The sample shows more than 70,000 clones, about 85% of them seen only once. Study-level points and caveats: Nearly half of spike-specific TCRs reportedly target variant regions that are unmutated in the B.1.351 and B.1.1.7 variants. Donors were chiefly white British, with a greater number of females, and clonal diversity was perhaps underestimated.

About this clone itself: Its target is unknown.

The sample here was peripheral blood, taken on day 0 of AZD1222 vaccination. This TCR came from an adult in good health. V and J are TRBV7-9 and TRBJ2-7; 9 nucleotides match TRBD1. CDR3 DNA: TGTGCCAGCAGCCTACAGGGGGCCGAGCAGTACTTC. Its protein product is CASSLQGAEQYF.